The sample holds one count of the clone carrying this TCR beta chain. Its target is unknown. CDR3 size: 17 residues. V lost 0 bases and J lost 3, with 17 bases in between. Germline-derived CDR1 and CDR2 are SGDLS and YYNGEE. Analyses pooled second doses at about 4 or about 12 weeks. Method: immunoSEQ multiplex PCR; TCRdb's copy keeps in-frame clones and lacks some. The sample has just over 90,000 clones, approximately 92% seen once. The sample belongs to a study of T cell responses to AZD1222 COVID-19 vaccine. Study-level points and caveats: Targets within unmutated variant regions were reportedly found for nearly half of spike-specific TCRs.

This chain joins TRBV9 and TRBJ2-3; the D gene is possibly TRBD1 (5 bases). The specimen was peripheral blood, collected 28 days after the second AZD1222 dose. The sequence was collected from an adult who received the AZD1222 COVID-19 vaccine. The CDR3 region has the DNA TGTGCCAGCAGCGTAGCAATCGTGCAGTCAGGGACAGATACGCAGTATTTT. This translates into CASSVAIVQSGTDTQYF.